These 27 T cell receptor beta chains were all obtained from the same sample, sequenced in a study of T cell clones after liver transplantation. The method was immunoSEQ multiplex PCR; TCRdb's version includes in-frame clones alone and lacks a portion of them. The sample carries tens of thousands of clones, approximately 87% recorded once. The starting material was CD4+ T cells from blood, obtained at the 22-month timepoint. These receptors all stem from a human patient who received a liver transplant. Some T cells may be graft donor cells.

The rearrangement uses TRBV7-3 and TRBJ2-1, with 10 bases lining up with TRBD1. Per germline, CDR1 SGHTA and CDR2 FQGTGA. The trim removed 4 bases at V and 6 bases at J, leaving 9 bases unmatched. CDR3 size: 16 residues. The CDR3 loop reads CASSSLTGGTLNEQFF. In DNA, the CDR3 is TGTGCCAGCAGCTCACTGACAGGGGGCACCCTCAATGAGCAGTTCTTC. The variable domain in full, completed from reference TRBV7-3 and TRBJ2-1, reads GAGVSQTPSNKVTEKGKYVELRCDPISGHTALYWYRQSLGQGPEFLIYFQGTGAADDSGLPNDRFFAVRPEGSVSTLKIQRTERGDSAVYLCASSSLTGGTLNEQFFGPGTRLTVL.

The V call is TRBV5-1, the J call TRBJ1-2, with TRBD1 identical over 7 bases. The V segment lost 0 bases and the J segment 4 bases; nucleotides outside the gene matches: 6. This CDR3 region has 15 residues. Germline V gene sequence: CDR1 SGHRS, CDR2 YFSETQ. The chain's CDR3 is CASSLEGRGSYGYTF. The DNA for the CDR3 is TGCGCCAGCAGCTTGGAGGGCAGGGGGTCCTATGGCTACACCTTC.

The chain couples TRBV7-8 to TRBJ1-5; 8 bases match TRBD1. CDR1 and CDR2 from the germline V gene are SGHVS and FQNEAQ. V lost 5 bases to trimming and J lost 3 bases; unmatched junction nucleotides: 3. CDR3 length: 14 residues. The CDR3 region has the DNA TGTGCCAGCAGCAAGGACAGGGACAATCAGCCCCAGCATTTT. It encodes CASSKDRDNQPQHF.

The chain links TRBV7-3 to TRBJ2-3; TRBD2 might be the D (6 bases). The CDR3 covers 17 residues. CDR1 is SGHTA, CDR2 FQGTGA, per germline. V was clipped by 5 bases and J by 3 bases, with 21 bases between them. In DNA, the CDR3 is TGTGCCAGCAGCCATAAGCGGGCGGGGCTCGGGACAGATACGCAGTATTTT. This codes for CASSHKRAGLGTDTQYF.

The CDR3 bases are TGTGCCAGCAGCCCGCGCCGGGAGTTTCGTACAGATACGCAGTATTTT. Translating gives CASSPRREFRTDTQYF. The chain employs TRBV7-2 and TRBJ2-3; D perhaps matches TRBD2 (6 bases). V was clipped by 5 bases and J by 3 bases, with 18 bases between them. CDR3 size: 16 residues. Per the germline V gene, CDR1 is SGHTA and CDR2 is FQGNSA. The full variable domain, in which reference TRBV7-2 and TRBJ2-3 provide the parts outside the CDR3, is GAGVSQSPSNKVTEKGKDVELRCDPISGHTALYWYRQSLGQGLEFLIYFQGNSAPDKSGLPSDRFSAERTGGSVSTLTIQRTQQEDSAVYLCASSPRREFRTDTQYFGPGTRLTVL.

The rearrangement uses TRBV5-5 and TRBJ1-4; unclear D gene. Trimming removed 0 bases at V and 8 bases at J, with 5 bases between. Germline lookup yields CDR1 SGHKS and CDR2 YYEKEE (reference sequence). There are 12 residues in the CDR3. CDR3 sequence reads: CASSLGEEKLFF. CDR3 coding DNA: TGTGCCAGCAGCTTGGGGGAGGAAAAACTGTTTTTT.

This clone showed up just a few times. The chain is built from TRBV7-2 and TRBJ2-3, with 7 bases that match TRBD1. Germline V CDR1 and CDR2: SGHTA, FQGNSA. V gave up 4 bases and J gave up 2 bases; unmatched junction bases: 9. The CDR3 totals 16 residues. CDR3 protein: CASSSGQRKNTDTQYF. As DNA, the CDR3 is TGTGCCAGCAGCTCGGGACAGCGGAAGAACACAGATACGCAGTATTTT.

The rearrangement links TRBV5-6 to TRBJ1-3; D call uncertain. This CDR3 is built from 12 residues. The V end lost 0 bases, the J end lost 2 bases, and 0 bases lay between the germline ends. Per the germline V gene, CDR1 is SGHDT and CDR2 is YYEEEE. CDR3 in amino acids: CASSLAGNTIYF. CDR3 bases: TGTGCCAGCAGCTTGGCTGGAAACACCATATATTTT.

CDR3 DNA: TGCGCCAGCAGCTTGCAGCCTAGTAGTACGTCCGGGGAGCTGTTTTTT. This encodes CASSLQPSSTSGELFF. This chain joins TRBV5-1 and TRBJ2-2; D not resolved. This CDR3 is 16 amino acids long. The V gene's germline CDR1 is SGHRS and CDR2 YFSETQ. V gave up 1 base and J gave up 6 bases, with 16 bases separating them.

V is TRBV10-3 and J is TRBJ1-2; 9 positions match TRBD1. The CDR3 extends over 13 amino acids. CDR1 is ENHRY and CDR2 is SYGVKD in the germline V gene. V shed 6 bases, J shed 7 bases, and the junction held 6 bases outside the gene matches. The CDR3 loop is CAISKQGAGGYTF. The CDR3, as DNA: TGTGCCATCAGCAAACAGGGGGCGGGTGGCTACACCTTC.

CDR3 DNA sequence: TGTGCCAGCTCACCTCAGGACAGGGGAGTGGTGACCGGGGAGCTGTTTTTT. This translates into CASSPQDRGVVTGELFF. J is TRBJ2-2 and V is TRBV18; 9 bases line up with TRBD1. CDR3 size: 17 residues. With V trimmed by 3 bases and J by 5 bases, 10 bases remained unmatched. CDR1 is KGHSH and CDR2 is LQKENI in the germline V gene.

The gene calls are TRBV4-3 and TRBJ2-1, with TRBD1 as a possible D gene (6 bases). The length of the CDR3 is 15 residues. Germline V gene sequence: CDR1 LGHNA, CDR2 YSLEER. V lost 3 bases and J lost 6, with 15 bases in between. The DNA of the CDR3 is TGCGCCAGCAGCCAGGGGGCAGGGTGGGGCAATGAGCAGTTCTTC. Protein: CASSQGAGWGNEQFF.

This clone was recorded a few times. The genes are TRBV2 and TRBJ1-1; D is uncertain. Trimming removed 4 bases from V and 0 bases from J, with 6 bases in between. The CDR3 length is 13 residues. Germline V gene sequence: CDR1 SNHLY, CDR2 FYNNEI. CDR3 amino acids: CASSARMNTEAFF. CDR3 sequence (DNA): TGTGCCAGCAGTGCAAGGATGAACACTGAAGCTTTCTTT.

The chain is built from TRBV25-1 and TRBJ2-3, with 9 nucleotides matching TRBD2. The germline CDR1 and CDR2 sequences are MGHDK and SYGVNS. The CDR3 length is 14 residues. The V segment lost 4 bases and the J segment 4 bases; nucleotides outside the gene matches: 3. CDR3 in DNA: TGTGCCAGCAGTGCAACTAGCGGGTCAGATACGCAGTATTTT. This sequence encodes CASSATSGSDTQYF.

The chain is built from TRBV6-4 and TRBJ1-4, with TRBD1 matching over 10 bases. Losses at the gene ends were 3 bases for V and 13 bases for J; bases not matched to a gene: 11. In germline, CDR1 is MRHNA, CDR2 SNTAGT. The CDR3 spans 15 residues. CDR3 residues: CASSDDRGPRKGLFF. CDR3 bases: TGTGCCAGCAGTGATGACAGGGGGCCTAGGAAAGGACTGTTTTTT.

The CDR3 is CASSRETVNEKLFF. CDR3 DNA: TGTGCCAGCAGCCGTGAAACAGTTAATGAAAAACTGTTTTTT. This chain connects TRBV9 to TRBJ1-4; D not resolved. The CDR3 sequence is 14 residues long. Germline CDR1 SGDLS, CDR2 YYNGEE. The V and J ends lost 4 bases and 4 bases respectively, with 11 bases between them. Combining the CDR3 with reference TRBV9 and TRBJ1-4 gives the whole variable domain DSGVTQTPKHLITATGQRVTLRCSPRSGDLSVYWYQQSLDQGLQFLIQYYNGEERAKGNILERFSAQQFPDLHSELNLSSLELGDSALYFCASSRETVNEKLFFGSGTQLSVL.

The genes are TRBV19 and TRBJ1-5; 7 bases match TRBD1. V shed 5 bases and J 7 bases; nucleotides not matched to a gene: 8. This CDR3 is 14 amino acids long. Germline V gene data show CDR1 as LNHDA and CDR2 as SQIVND (reference sequence). The chain's CDR3 is CASSLRQGGQPQHF. CDR3 DNA: TGTGCCAGTAGTCTACGACAGGGTGGCCAGCCCCAGCATTTT.

The V gene is TRBV7-6, the J gene TRBJ2-3; TRBD2 matches 11 bases. The V segment lost 5 bases and the J segment 2 bases; nucleotides outside the gene matches: 6. The germline gives CDR1 SGHVS, CDR2 FNYEAQ. This CDR3 is 16 amino acids long. In nucleotides, the CDR3 is TGTGCCAGCAGCCCGGGACTAGCGGCGCTCACAGATACGCAGTATTTT. Its translation: CASSPGLAALTDTQYF. Full variable domain (remainder filled in from reference TRBV7-6 and TRBJ2-3): GAGVSQSPRYKVTKRGQDVALRCDPISGHVSLYWYRQALGQGPEFLTYFNYEAQQDKSGLPNDRFSAERPEGSISTLTIQRTEQRDSAMYRCASSPGLAALTDTQYFGPGTRLTVL.

The chain uses TRBV9 and TRBJ2-3, with D maybe TRBD1 (5 bases). Germline-derived CDR1 and CDR2 are SGDLS and YYNGEE. The CDR3 covers 13 residues. The V end was cut by 4 bases, the J end by 5 bases, with 11 bases between. The CDR3: CASSPHRGDTQYF. CDR3 in DNA: TGTGCCAGCAGCCCACATAGGGGAGATACGCAGTATTTT.

V usage is TRBV7-9 and J usage is TRBJ2-5; D unclear. The ends were cut back, 2 bases at V and 7 bases at J, with 11 bases in the middle. In germline, CDR1 is SEHNR, CDR2 FQNEAQ (reference sequence). This CDR3 comprises 13 residues. The CDR3 here is CASSLTPTTTQYF. CDR3 bases: TGTGCCAGCAGCTTAACCCCCACGACGACCCAGTACTTC. Variable domain in full (rest from reference TRBV7-9 and TRBJ2-5): DTGVSQNPRHKITKRGQNVTFRCDPISEHNRLYWYRQTLGQGPEFLTYFQNEAQLEKSRLLSDRFSAERPKGSFSTLEIQRTEQGDSAMYLCASSLTPTTTQYFGPGTRLLVL.

The gene calls are TRBV6-6 and TRBJ1-5; 10 bases agree with TRBD1. This CDR3 spans 15 amino acids. V lost 7 bases, J lost 6 bases, and 9 bases stayed unmatched. The germline CDR1 and CDR2 sequences are MNHNY and SVGAGI (reference sequence). For the CDR3, the DNA is TGTGCCAGCAATGGCGGGACAGGGGCGGTTCAGCCCCAGCATTTT. This sequence encodes CASNGGTGAVQPQHF.

The genes are TRBV15 and TRBJ2-3; maybe TRBD2 (6 bases). The CDR3 runs to 16 residues. Deletions cut 0 bases from V and 5 bases from J, with 15 bases between. The V gene's germline CDR1 is LNHNV and CDR2 YYDKDF (reference sequence). The CDR3 bases are TGTGCCACCAGCAGAGATGTGTCGGGAGATCTAGATACGCAGTATTTT. It is translated as CATSRDVSGDLDTQYF.

This chain joins TRBV30 and TRBJ2-3; the match to TRBD2 covers 12 bases. From germline, CDR1 is GTSNPN and CDR2 SVGIG (reference sequence). CDR3 length equals 20 residues. V shed 3 bases, J shed 2 bases, and the junction held 18 bases outside the gene matches. CDR3 in amino acids: CAWRSGSSGRAGSVTDTQYF. In DNA, the CDR3 is TGTGCCTGGAGGTCCGGGTCTAGCGGGAGGGCCGGGAGTGTCACAGATACGCAGTATTTT.

This clone has only one observation. The genes are TRBV4-3 and TRBJ1-1, with D unclear. The CDR3 totals 15 residues. The germline gives CDR1 LGHNA, CDR2 YSLEER. The ends were cut back, 4 bases at V and 8 bases at J, with 20 bases in the middle. The CDR3 here is CASSLEGFGSSEAFF. CDR3 sequence (DNA): TGCGCCAGCAGCCTCGAAGGATTCGGTAGTTCAGAAGCTTTCTTT.

The chain recombines TRBV7-9 with TRBJ2-1, with D perhaps TRBD1 (5 bases). The CDR3 sequence is 14 residues long. The ends were cut back, 3 bases at V and 1 base at J, with 7 bases in the middle. CDR1 is SEHNR, CDR2 FQNEAQ, per germline (reference sequence). CDR3 nucleotide sequence: TGTGCCAGCAGCTTCCAGGGTTCCTACAATGAGCAGTTCTTC. Translated, it gives CASSFQGSYNEQFF.

This clone is a singleton in its sample. This chain uses TRBV19 with TRBJ1-5; no firm D call. The V gene's germline CDR1 is LNHDA and CDR2 SQIVND (reference sequence). V was cut by 0 bases and J by 7 bases, with 13 bases left in between. CDR3 size: 15 residues. CDR3 DNA: TGTGCCAGTAGTATAGATCCTTCCAGAAGCCAGCCCCAGCATTTT. Translated: CASSIDPSRSQPQHF.

The chain uses TRBV20-1 and TRBJ1-1, with TRBD1 as a possible D gene (5 bases). Germline values: CDR1 DFQATT, CDR2 SNEGSKA (reference sequence). The V gene lost 3 bases and the J gene lost 8 bases, with 10 bases spanning the gap. The CDR3 covers 11 residues. This CDR3 reads CSARFREEAFF. In DNA, the CDR3 is TGCAGTGCTAGGTTCAGGGAAGAAGCTTTCTTT.